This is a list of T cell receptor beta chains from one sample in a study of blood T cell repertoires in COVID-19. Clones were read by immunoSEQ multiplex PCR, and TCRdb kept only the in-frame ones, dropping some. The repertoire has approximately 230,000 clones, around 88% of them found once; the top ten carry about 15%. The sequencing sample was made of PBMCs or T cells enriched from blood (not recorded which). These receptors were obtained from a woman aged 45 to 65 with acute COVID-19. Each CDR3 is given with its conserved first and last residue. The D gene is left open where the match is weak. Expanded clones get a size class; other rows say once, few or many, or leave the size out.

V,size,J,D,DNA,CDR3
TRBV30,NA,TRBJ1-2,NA,TGTGCCCGTAACCAGGACTATGGCTACACCTTC,CARNQDYGYTF
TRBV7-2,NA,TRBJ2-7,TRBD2,TGTGCCAGCAGCTTATGGACTAGCGGGAGAACTTACGAGCAGTACTTC,CASSLWTSGRTYEQYF
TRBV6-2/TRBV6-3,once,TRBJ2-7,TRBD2,TGTGCCAGCAGTTACTCGAGGGTAGCGGGGAACTACGAGCAGTACTTC,CASSYSRVAGNYEQYF
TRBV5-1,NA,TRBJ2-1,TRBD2,TGCGCCAGCAGCTCAGCGGGGAGTTCTTACAATGAGCAGTTCTTC,CASSSAGSSYNEQFF
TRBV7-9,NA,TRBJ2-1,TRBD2,TGTGCCAGCAGACCTAGCGGAAACAATGAGCAGTTCTTC,CASRPSGNNEQFF
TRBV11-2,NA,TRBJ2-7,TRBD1,TGTGCCAGCAGCCCCCGGGACAGGGAAGACGAGCAGTACTTC,CASSPRDREDEQYF
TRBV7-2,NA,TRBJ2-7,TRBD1,TGTGCCAGCAGCATAAGGACAGGTCAGAGCGAGCAGTACTTC,CASSIRTGQSEQYF
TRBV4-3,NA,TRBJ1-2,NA,TGCGCCAGCAGCCAAGAAGGGGTAGAGGACTATGGCTACACCTTC,CASSQEGVEDYGYTF
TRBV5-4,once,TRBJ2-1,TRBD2,TGTGCCAGCAGCTATGGACTAGCGGGAGCAAGTGAGCAGTTCTTC,CASSYGLAGASEQFF
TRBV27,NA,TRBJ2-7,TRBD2,TGTGCCAGCAGTAAACCGGGACTAGCGGGGGGACTGAACTTC,CASSKPGLAGGLNF
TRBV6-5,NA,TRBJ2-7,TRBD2,TGTGCCAGCAGTTACCGGACTAGCGGGGGGGTCGAGCAGTACTTC,CASSYRTSGGVEQYF
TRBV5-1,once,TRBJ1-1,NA,TGCGCCAGCAGCCCCAGTTACCTCACTGAAGCTTTCTTT,CASSPSYLTEAFF
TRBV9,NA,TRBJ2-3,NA,TGTGCCAGCAGCGTAGACCCAAGCCCCAACACAGATACGCAGTATTTT,CASSVDPSPNTDTQYF
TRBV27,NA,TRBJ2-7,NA,TGTGCCAGCAGTTTGGCGGGCCGGCTTTACGAGCAGTACTTC,CASSLAGRLYEQYF
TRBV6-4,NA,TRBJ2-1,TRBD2,TGTGCCAGCAGTGTAACCGGGACTAGCGGCTACAATGAGCAGTTCTTC,CASSVTGTSGYNEQFF
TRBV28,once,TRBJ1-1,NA,TGTGCCAGCAGTTTTGACAGGAACACTGAAGCTTTCTTT,CASSFDRNTEAFF
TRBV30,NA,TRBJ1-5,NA,TGTGCCTGGAGTGGTTCAGGGAAACAGCCCCAGCATTTT,CAWSGSGKQPQHF
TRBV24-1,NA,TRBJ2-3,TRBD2,TGTGCCACCAGTGTTTTGACGGGGAGGGGCACAGATACGCAGTATTTT,CATSVLTGRGTDTQYF
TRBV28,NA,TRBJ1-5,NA,TGTGCCAGCACTCTAAGGCCGGGGGGCGGCAATCAGCCCCAGCATTTT,CASTLRPGGGNQPQHF
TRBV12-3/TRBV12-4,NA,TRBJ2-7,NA,TGTGCCAGCACCCCGCCGGGGGACTACGAGCAGTACTTC,CASTPPGDYEQYF
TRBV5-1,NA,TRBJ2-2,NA,TGCGCCAGCAGATCTAGCGCGGGGAACACCGGGGAGCTGTTTTTT,CASRSSAGNTGELFF
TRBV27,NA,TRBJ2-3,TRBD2,TGTGCCAGCAGCCCGAGGACTAGCCCATACACAGATACGCAGTATTTT,CASSPRTSPYTDTQYF
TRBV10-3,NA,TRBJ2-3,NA,TGTGCCATCAGGAGGGGAGACAGGCCAAGCACAGATACGCAGTATTTT,CAIRRGDRPSTDTQYF
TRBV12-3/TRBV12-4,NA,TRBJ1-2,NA,TGTGCCAGCAGTTTCAGGGGAAACTATGGCTACACCTTC,CASSFRGNYGYTF
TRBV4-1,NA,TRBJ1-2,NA,TGCGCCAGCAGCCAAGCTGTAGGGGCCAACTATGGCTACACCTTC,CASSQAVGANYGYTF
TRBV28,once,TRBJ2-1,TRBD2,TGTGCCAGCAGTCCTAGGCGGGAGGTGAATGAGCAGTTCTTC,CASSPRREVNEQFF
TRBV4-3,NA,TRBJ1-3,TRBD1,TGCGCCAGCAGCCAAGGCGCAGACCAGGGGGCTGGAAACACCATATATTTT,CASSQGADQGAGNTIYF
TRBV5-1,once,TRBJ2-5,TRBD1,TGCGCCAGCAGCTCGGACAGGGGGCAAGAGACCCAGTACTTC,CASSSDRGQETQYF
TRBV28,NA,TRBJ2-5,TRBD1,TGTGCCAGCAGCACCCAGACAGGGGGTCTAGGGGAGACCCAGTACTTC,CASSTQTGGLGETQYF
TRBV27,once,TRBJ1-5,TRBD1,TGTGCCAGCAGTTTATTGGGACAGGGGGCTAATCAGCCCCAGCATTTT,CASSLLGQGANQPQHF
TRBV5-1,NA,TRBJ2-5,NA,TGCGCCAGCAGCTTCGGTCAGGGGTATTGGGAGACCCAGTACTTC,CASSFGQGYWETQYF
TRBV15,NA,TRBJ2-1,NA,TGTGCCACCAGCAGGGAAAGGAACAGGGCTGATGAGCAGTTCTTC,CATSRERNRADEQFF
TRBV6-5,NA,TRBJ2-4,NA,TGTGCCAGCAGTTACGCTAGCAGTGTCGCCAAAAACATTCAGTACTTC,CASSYASSVAKNIQYF
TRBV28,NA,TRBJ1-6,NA,TGTGCCAGCAGTTTCGCCAGTGTTTATAATTCACCCCTCCACTTT,CASSFASVYNSPLHF
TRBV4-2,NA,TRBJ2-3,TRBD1,TGTGCCAGCAGCCAAGATCGGACAGGGCCCACAGATACGCAGTATTTT,CASSQDRTGPTDTQYF
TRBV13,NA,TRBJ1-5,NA,TGTGCCAGCAGCTTAAACGGGGTATCCAGTCATCAGCCCCAGCATTTT,CASSLNGVSSHQPQHF
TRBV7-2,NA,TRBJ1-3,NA,TGTGCCAGCAGCTTACTAAGCTCTGGAAACACCATATATTTT,CASSLLSSGNTIYF
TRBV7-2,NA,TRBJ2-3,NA,TGTGCCAGCAGCTTATCCGGGACAAGGACAGATACGCAGTATTTT,CASSLSGTRTDTQYF
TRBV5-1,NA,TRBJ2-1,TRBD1,TGCGCCAGCAGCCCAGAGGGACAGGTTCTATACAATGAGCAGTTCTTC,CASSPEGQVLYNEQFF
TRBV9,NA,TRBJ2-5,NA,TGTGCCAGCAGCGTAGAATCGGCGGGAGAGACCCAGTACTTC,CASSVESAGETQYF
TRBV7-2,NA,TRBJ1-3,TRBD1,TGTGCCAGCAGCTTATACAGGGGGCCCGGAAACACCATATATTTT,CASSLYRGPGNTIYF
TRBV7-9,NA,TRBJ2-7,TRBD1,TGTGCCAGCAGCCGACAGGGATCCGAGCAGTACTTC,CASSRQGSEQYF
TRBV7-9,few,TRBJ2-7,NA,TGTGCCAGCAGCTTAATGGGCCTCTACGATGGGGAGCAGTACTTC,CASSLMGLYDGEQYF
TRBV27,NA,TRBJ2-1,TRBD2,TGTGCCAGCAGTTTAATTACTAGCGGGAGAAATGAGCAGTTCTTC,CASSLITSGRNEQFF
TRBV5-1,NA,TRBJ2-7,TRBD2,TGCGCCAGCAGCTTAGCGGGAGGGCCCTACGAGCAGTACTTC,CASSLAGGPYEQYF
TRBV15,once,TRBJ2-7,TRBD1,TGTGCCACCAGCAGAGCCGAACAGGGGCTCGAGCAGTACTTC,CATSRAEQGLEQYF
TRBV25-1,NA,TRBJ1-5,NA,TGTGCCAGCAGTACCGGGTATCAGCCCCAGCATTTT,CASSTGYQPQHF
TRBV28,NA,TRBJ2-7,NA,TGTGCCAGCAGTTTATCACAGGGGGGGAGCGAGCAGTACTTC,CASSLSQGGSEQYF
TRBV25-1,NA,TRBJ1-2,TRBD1,TGTGCCAGCAGTACCCGGGACAGGGCTGGCTACACCTTC,CASSTRDRAGYTF
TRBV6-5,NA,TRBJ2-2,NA,TGTGCCAGCACCACACAACTAACGAACACCGGGGAGCTGTTTTTT,CASTTQLTNTGELFF
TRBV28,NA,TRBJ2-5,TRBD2,TGTGCCAGCAGTTCTCCGGGACTAGCGGGAGGAGCGGGGGGGGAGACCCAGTACTTC,CASSSPGLAGGAGGETQYF
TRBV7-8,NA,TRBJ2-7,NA,TGTGCCAGCAGCCTAGGGCCGGGATCCCCAGGATACGAGCAGTACTTC,CASSLGPGSPGYEQYF
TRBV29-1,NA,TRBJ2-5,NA,TGCAGCGTTGATTTGAGGCGTGGAGCTCTGTACTTC,CSVDLRRGALYF
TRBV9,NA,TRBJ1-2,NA,TGTGCCAGCAGCGTAGACTTTCGAGGGGCCAGGGGATATGGCTACACCTTC,CASSVDFRGARGYGYTF
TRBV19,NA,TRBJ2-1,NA,TGTGCCAGTAGTATCGGCAGGTACAATGAGCAGTTCTTC,CASSIGRYNEQFF